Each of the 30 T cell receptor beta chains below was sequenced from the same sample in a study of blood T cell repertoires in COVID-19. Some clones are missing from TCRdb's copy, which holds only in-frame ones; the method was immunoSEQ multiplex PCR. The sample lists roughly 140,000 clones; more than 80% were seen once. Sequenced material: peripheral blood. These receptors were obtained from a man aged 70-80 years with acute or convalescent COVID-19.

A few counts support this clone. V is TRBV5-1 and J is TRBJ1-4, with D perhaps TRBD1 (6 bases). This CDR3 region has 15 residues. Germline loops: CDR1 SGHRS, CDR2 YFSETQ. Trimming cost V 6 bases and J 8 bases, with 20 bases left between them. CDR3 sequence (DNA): TGCGCCAGCACCCCGGGCGGGGGCGAAGGCGAAAAACTGTTTTTT. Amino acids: CASTPGGGEGEKLFF.

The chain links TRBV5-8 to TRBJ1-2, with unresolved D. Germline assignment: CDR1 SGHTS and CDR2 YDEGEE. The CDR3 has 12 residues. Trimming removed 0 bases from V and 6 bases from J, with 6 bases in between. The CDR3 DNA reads TGTGCCAGCAGCTTGGCGAGCGATGGCTACACCTTC. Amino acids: CASSLASDGYTF.

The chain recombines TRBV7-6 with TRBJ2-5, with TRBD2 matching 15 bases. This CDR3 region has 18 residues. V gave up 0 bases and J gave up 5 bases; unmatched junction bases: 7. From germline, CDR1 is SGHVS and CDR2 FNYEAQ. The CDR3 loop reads CASSLAPRTSGGAETQYF. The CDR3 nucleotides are TGTGCCAGCAGCTTAGCCCCCCGGACTAGCGGGGGGGCGGAGACCCAGTACTTC.

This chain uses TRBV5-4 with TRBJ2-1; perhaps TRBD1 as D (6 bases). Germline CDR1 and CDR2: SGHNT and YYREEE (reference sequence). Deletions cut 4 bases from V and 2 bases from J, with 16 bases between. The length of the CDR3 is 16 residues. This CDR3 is CASSPRTASTYNEQFF. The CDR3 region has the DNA TGTGCCAGCAGCCCACGGACAGCCTCCACCTACAATGAGCAGTTCTTC.

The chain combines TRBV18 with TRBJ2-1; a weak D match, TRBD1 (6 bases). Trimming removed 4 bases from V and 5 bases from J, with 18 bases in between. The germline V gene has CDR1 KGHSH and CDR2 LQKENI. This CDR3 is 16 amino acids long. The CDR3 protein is CASSLSLRTENNEQFF. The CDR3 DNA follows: TGTGCCAGCTCACTTTCCCTCCGGACAGAAAACAATGAGCAGTTCTTC. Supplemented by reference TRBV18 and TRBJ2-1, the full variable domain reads NAGVMQNPRHLVRRRGQEARLRCSPMKGHSHVYWYRQLPEEGLKFMVYLQKENIIDESGMPKERFSAEFPKEGPSILRIQQVVRGDSAAYFCASSLSLRTENNEQFFGPGTRLTVL.

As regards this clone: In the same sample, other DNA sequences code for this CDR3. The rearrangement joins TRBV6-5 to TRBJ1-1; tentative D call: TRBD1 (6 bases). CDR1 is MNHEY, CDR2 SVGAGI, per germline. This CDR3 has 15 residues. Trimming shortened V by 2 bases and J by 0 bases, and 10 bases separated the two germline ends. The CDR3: CASSYGGGMNTEAFF. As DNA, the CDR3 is TGTGCCAGCAGTTACGGGGGGGGCATGAACACTGAAGCTTTCTTT.

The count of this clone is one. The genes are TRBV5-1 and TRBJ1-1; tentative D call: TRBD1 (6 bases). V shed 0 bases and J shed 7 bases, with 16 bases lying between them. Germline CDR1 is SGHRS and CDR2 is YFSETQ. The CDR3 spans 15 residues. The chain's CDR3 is CASSLEGTRDGEAFF. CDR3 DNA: TGCGCCAGCAGCTTGGAAGGGACAAGGGATGGTGAAGCTTTCTTT.

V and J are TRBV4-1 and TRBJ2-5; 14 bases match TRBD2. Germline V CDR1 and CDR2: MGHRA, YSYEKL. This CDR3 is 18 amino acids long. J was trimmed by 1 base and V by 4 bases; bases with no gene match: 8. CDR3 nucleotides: TGCGCCAGCAGCCTAGGGACTAGCGGGAGAGCATTCCAAGAGACCCAGTACTTC. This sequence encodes CASSLGTSGRAFQETQYF.

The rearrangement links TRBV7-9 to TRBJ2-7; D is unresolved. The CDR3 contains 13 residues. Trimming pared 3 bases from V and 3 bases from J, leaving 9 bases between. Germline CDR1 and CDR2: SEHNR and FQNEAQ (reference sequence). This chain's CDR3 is CASSFENRYEQYF. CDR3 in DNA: TGTGCCAGCAGCTTTGAGAACCGCTACGAGCAGTACTTC.

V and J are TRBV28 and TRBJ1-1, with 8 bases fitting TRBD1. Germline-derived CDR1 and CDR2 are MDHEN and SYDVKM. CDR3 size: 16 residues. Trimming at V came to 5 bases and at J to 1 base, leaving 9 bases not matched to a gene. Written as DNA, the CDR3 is TGTGCCAGCAGTCCGCCGTTGGGGACAGGGAACACTGAAGCTTTCTTT. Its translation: CASSPPLGTGNTEAFF.

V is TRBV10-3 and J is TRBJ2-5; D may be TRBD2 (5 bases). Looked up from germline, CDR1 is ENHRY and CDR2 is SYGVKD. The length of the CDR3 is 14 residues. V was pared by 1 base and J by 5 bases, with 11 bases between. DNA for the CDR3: TGTGCCATCAGTGAGTTGTCGGGATGGGAGACCCAGTACTTC. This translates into CAISELSGWETQYF.

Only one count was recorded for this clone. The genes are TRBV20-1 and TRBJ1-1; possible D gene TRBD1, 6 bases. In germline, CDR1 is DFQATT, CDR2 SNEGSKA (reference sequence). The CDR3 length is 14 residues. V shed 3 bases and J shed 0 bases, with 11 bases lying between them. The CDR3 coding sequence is TGCAGTGCTAGTTTAGGACAGATGAACACTGAAGCTTTCTTT. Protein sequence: CSASLGQMNTEAFF.

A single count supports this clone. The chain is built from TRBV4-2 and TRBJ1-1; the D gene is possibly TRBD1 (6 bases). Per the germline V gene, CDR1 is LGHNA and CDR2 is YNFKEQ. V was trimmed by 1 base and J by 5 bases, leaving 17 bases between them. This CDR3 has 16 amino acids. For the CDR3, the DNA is TGTGCCAGCAGCCAAGGGATTGGCCGAAGGGGGACTGAAGCTTTCTTT. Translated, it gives CASSQGIGRRGTEAFF.

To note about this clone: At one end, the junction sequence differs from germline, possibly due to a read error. The CDR3 region has the DNA TGTGCCAGCAAGCCCCGGGACAGGGATCCCTACGGGCAGTACTTC. Translation gives CASKPRDRDPYGQYF. The chain uses TRBV6-5 and TRBJ2-7; 9 bases are shared with TRBD1. CDR1 MNHEY and CDR2 SVGAGI come from the germline V gene. This CDR3 comprises 15 residues.

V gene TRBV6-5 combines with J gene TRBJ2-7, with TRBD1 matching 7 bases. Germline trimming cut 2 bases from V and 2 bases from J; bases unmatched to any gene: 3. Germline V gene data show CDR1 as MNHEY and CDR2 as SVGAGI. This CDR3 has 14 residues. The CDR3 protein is CASSYDRATYEQYF. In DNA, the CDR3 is TGTGCCAGCAGTTACGACAGGGCTACCTACGAGCAGTACTTC.

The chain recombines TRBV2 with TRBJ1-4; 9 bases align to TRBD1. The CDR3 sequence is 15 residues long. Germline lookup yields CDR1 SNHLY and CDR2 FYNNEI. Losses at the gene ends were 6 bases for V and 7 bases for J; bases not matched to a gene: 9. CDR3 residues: CASRAQGAGGEKLFF. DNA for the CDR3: TGTGCCAGCAGGGCACAGGGGGCGGGTGGTGAAAAACTGTTTTTT.

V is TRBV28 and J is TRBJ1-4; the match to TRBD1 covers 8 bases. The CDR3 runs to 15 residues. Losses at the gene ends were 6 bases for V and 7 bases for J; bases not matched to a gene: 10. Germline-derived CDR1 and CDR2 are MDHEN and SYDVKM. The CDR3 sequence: CASSPPDRVGEKLFF. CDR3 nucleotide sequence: TGTGCCAGCAGCCCTCCGGACAGGGTGGGTGAAAAACTGTTTTTT.

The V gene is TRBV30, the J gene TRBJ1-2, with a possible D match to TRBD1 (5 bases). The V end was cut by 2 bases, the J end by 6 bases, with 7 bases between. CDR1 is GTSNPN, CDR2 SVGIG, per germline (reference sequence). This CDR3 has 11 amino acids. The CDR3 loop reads CAWSMGHGYTF. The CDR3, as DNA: TGTGCCTGGAGTATGGGGCATGGCTACACCTTC.

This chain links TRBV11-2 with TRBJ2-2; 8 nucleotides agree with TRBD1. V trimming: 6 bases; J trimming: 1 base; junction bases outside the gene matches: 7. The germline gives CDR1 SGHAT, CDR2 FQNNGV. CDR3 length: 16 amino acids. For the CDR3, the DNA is TGTGCCAGCAGTTTCTATACAGGGGGGAACACCGGGGAGCTGTTTTTT. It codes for CASSFYTGGNTGELFF.

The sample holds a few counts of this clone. The DNA for the CDR3 is TGCAGCGTCCTCGTGGGGGCGGGTGGCTACACCTTC. Translation: CSVLVGAGGYTF. This sequence joins TRBV29-1 and TRBJ1-2, with D perhaps TRBD1 (6 bases). Trimming left V 6 bases short and J 7 bases short, with 15 bases between. Germline CDR1 is SQVTM and CDR2 is ANQGSEA. There are 12 residues in the CDR3.

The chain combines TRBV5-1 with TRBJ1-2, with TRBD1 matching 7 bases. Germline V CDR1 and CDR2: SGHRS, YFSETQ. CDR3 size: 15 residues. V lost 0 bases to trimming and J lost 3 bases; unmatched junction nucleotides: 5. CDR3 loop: CASSLEGGDDYGYTF. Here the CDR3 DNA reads TGCGCCAGCAGCTTGGAAGGGGGCGACGACTATGGCTACACCTTC.

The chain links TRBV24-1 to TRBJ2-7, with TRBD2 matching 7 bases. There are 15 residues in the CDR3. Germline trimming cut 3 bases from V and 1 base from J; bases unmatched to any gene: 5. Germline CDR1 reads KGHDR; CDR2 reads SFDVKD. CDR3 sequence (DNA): TGTGCCACCAGTGATACAACCGGGGGGTCCTACGAGCAGTACTTC. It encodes CATSDTTGGSYEQYF.

This CDR3 is CASSPPTSYSNQPQHF. The CDR3 DNA reads as TGTGCCAGCTCACCCCCGACATCTTATAGCAATCAGCCCCAGCATTTT. The chain employs TRBV18 and TRBJ1-5; D uncertain. V lost 3 bases and J 0 bases, leaving 12 bases between the germline ends. CDR1 is KGHSH, CDR2 LQKENI, per germline. This CDR3 spans 16 amino acids.

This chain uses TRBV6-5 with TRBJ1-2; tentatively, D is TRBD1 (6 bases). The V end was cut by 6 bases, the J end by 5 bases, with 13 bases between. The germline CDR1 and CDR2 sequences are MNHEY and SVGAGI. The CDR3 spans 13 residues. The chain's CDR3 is CASRPARGYGYTF. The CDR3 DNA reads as TGTGCCAGCAGACCGGCCAGGGGATATGGCTACACCTTC.

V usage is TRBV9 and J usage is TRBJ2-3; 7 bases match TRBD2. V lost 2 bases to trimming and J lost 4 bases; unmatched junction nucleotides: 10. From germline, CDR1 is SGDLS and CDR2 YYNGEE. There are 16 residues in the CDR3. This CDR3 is CASSVARAGRADTQYF. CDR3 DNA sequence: TGTGCCAGCAGCGTGGCCCGAGCAGGGAGGGCAGATACGCAGTATTTT.

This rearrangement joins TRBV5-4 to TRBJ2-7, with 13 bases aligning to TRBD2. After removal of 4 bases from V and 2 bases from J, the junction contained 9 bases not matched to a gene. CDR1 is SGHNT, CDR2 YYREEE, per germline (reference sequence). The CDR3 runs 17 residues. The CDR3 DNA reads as TGTGCCAGCAGCCCCCAGGGACTAGCGGGGACCACCTACGAGCAGTACTTC. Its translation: CASSPQGLAGTTYEQYF.

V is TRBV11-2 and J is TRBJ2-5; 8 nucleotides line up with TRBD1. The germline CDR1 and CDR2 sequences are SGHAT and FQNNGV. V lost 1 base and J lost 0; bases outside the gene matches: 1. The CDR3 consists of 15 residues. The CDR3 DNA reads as TGTGCCAGCAGCTTAGGGACAGGGTACCAAGAGACCCAGTACTTC. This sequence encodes CASSLGTGYQETQYF.

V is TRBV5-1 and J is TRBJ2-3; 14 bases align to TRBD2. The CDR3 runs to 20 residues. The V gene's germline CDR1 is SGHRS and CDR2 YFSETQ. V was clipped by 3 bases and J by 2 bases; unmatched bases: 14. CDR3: CASSSRLAGGTLPATDTQYF. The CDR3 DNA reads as TGCGCCAGCAGCTCACGACTAGCGGGGGGGACCCTCCCAGCCACAGATACGCAGTATTTT. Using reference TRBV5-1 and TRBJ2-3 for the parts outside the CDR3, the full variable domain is KAGVTQTPRYLIKTRGQQVTLSCSPISGHRSVSWYQQTPGQGLQFLFEYFSETQRNKGNFPGRFSGRQFSNSRSEMNVSTLELGDSALYLCASSSRLAGGTLPATDTQYFGPGTRLTVL.

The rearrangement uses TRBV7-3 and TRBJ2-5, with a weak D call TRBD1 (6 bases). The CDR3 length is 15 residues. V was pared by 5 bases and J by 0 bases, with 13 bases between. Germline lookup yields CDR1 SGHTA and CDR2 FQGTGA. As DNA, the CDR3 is TGTGCCAGCAGCCAGGGGACGGTGGACCAAGAGACCCAGTACTTC. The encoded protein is CASSQGTVDQETQYF.

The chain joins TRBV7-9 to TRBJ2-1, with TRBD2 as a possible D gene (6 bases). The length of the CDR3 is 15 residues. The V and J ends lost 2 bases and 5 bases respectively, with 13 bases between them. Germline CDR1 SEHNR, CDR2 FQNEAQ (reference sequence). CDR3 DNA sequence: TGTGCCAGCAGCTTACGCGGGATAGGGGACAATGAGCAGTTCTTC. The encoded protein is CASSLRGIGDNEQFF.